This T cell receptor (beta chain) was identified during a study of blood T cell repertoires in COVID-19. Participant-given clinical history determined each cohort assignment. V was pared by 6 bases and J by 8 bases, with 10 bases of the junction left unmatched. The CDR3 is 15 residues long. Germline V gives CDR1 SGHVS, CDR2 FNYEAQ. The assay was immunoSEQ multiplex PCR, and TCRdb's table has in-frame clones only and misses some. The data show around 340,000 clones, about nine tenths seen once. The sequenced sample was PBMCs or T cells enriched from blood (not recorded which). The source of this sequence is a woman aged 25 to 39 who had been exposed to COVID-19. This chain links TRBV7-6 with TRBJ1-4; TRBD1 matches at 9 bases. CDR3 amino acids: CASSTRQGEGEKLFF. The DNA for the CDR3 is TGTGCCAGCAGTACCCGACAGGGGGAGGGGGAAAAACTGTTTTTT.